The 6 T cell receptor beta chains given below trace back to one sample, sequenced in a study of cytomegalovirus exposure and HLA in healthy donors. Both 60 Vbeta primers and 13 Jbeta primers went into the PCR. Here immunoSEQ multiplex PCR was the method, and the copy in TCRdb shows in-frame clones only, minus some. The data contain some 99,000 clones, 77% of them singletons. Sequenced input: PBMCs. The source of these receptors is a female donor in good health and CMV-seronegative.

This clone has just a few counts. This chain connects TRBV28 to TRBJ1-3, with a weak D call TRBD1 (5 bases). V was shortened by 7 bases and J by 0 bases, with 13 bases between the two germline ends. Germline V gene lookup returns CDR1 MDHEN and CDR2 SYDVKM. The CDR3 spans 15 residues. In DNA form, the CDR3 reads TGTGCCAGCACGGTGGGGGGAGACTCTGGAAACACCATATATTTT. It encodes CASTVGGDSGNTIYF. The full variable domain, its missing parts supplied by reference TRBV28 and TRBJ1-3, is DVKVTQSSRYLVKRTGEKVFLECVQDMDHENMFWYRQDPGLGLRLIYFSYDVKMKEKGDIPEGYSVSREKKERFSLILESASTNQTSMYLCASTVGGDSGNTIYFGEGSWLTVV.

The chain has TRBV7-9 and TRBJ2-7, with D perhaps TRBD1 (5 bases). V was cut by 0 bases and J by 3 bases, with 9 bases left in between. The CDR3 covers 14 residues. Germline CDR1 is SEHNR and CDR2 is FQNEAQ (reference sequence). As DNA, the CDR3 is TGTGCCAGCAGCTTAGCGAACAGGTACTACGAGCAGTACTTC. Its protein product is CASSLANRYYEQYF.

This chain uses TRBV5-1 with TRBJ1-1, with TRBD1 matching over 7 bases. Germline CDR1 and CDR2: SGHRS and YFSETQ. V dropped 1 base and J dropped 4; count of bases not matched to a gene: 4. This CDR3 comprises 14 residues. The CDR3 loop reads CASSLYYRGTEAFF. CDR3 nucleotides: TGCGCCAGCAGCTTGTACTACAGGGGCACTGAAGCTTTCTTT.

This chain connects TRBV6-1 to TRBJ1-1, with TRBD1 as a possible D gene (6 bases). Germline CDR1 and CDR2: MNHNS and SASEGT. The CDR3 has 14 residues. The ends were cut back, 1 base at V and 1 base at J, with 7 bases in the middle. CDR3 residues: CASSEGTANTEAFF. The DNA of the CDR3 is TGTGCCAGCAGTGAAGGGACAGCGAACACTGAAGCTTTCTTT.

The genes are TRBV7-9 and TRBJ1-3; weak D call: TRBD1 (5 bases). The length of the CDR3 is 14 residues. Germline CDR1 SEHNR, CDR2 FQNEAQ (reference sequence). Trimming took off 0 bases at V and 6 bases at J, with 9 bases between the two ends. The CDR3 reads CASSLAVRVNTIYF. Here the CDR3 DNA reads TGTGCCAGCAGCTTAGCGGTCAGGGTAAACACCATATATTTT.

The chain is built from TRBV18 and TRBJ1-2, with D unclear. V lost 4 bases and J 3 bases, leaving 18 bases between the germline ends. Germline lookup yields CDR1 KGHSH and CDR2 LQKENI. This CDR3 is 16 amino acids long. The CDR3 is CASSLEPRRADYGYTF. CDR3 sequence (DNA): TGTGCCAGCTCACTCGAACCCAGGCGAGCTGACTATGGCTACACCTTC.